Following are 15 T cell receptor beta chains from one sample sequenced in a study of T cells in Graves' hyperthyroidism and ophthalmopathy. Researchers amplified the TCR beta CDR3 regions from RNA transcripts. HTBI primers were the set used in a first-round RT-PCR of the TCR CDR3. TCRdb analysed the multiplex PCR reads with MiXCR anew, one entry per CDR3 protein. The sample has nearly 600,000 distinct CDR3 sequences, around 13% seen once. Specimen: blood. These receptors all come from a woman under 40 with Graves' hyperthyroidism that later progressed to Graves' ophthalmopathy.

This clonotype was counted at least ten times. The chain employs TRBV7-8 and TRBJ1-6, with 8 bases identical to TRBD1. The CDR3 sequence is 17 residues long. V dropped 1 base and J dropped 13; count of bases not matched to a gene: 15. Per germline, CDR1 SGHVS and CDR2 FQNEAQ. The CDR3 nucleotides read TGTGCCAGCAGCTTAGGTACCACGGGACAGGCAGAAAGTCCCCTCCACTTT. Its protein product is CASSLGTTGQAESPLHF.

This clonotype was seen many times. The genes are TRBV24-1 and TRBJ2-3; 7 bases are shared with TRBD2. V shed 1 base, J shed 0 bases, and the junction held 3 bases outside the gene matches. The CDR3 is 16 amino acids. Germline values: CDR1 KGHDR, CDR2 SFDVKD. The CDR3 spells CATSDFPRGSTDTQYF. The CDR3 nucleotides read TGTGCCACCAGTGATTTTCCGCGGGGGAGCACAGATACGCAGTATTTT.

This clonotype was counted at least ten times. The rearrangement uses TRBV12-3 or TRBV12-4 and TRBJ2-1, with TRBD2 matching over 10 bases. The CDR3 has 15 residues. The V and J ends lost 6 bases and 2 bases, in that order; junction bases with no gene match: 4. The CDR3 is CASRLAGPTYNEQFF. Here the CDR3 DNA reads TGTGCCAGCAGACTAGCGGGGCCAACCTACAATGAGCAGTTCTTC.

The chain is built from TRBV20-1 and TRBJ2-1, with a possible D match to TRBD1 (6 bases). Per germline, CDR1 DFQATT and CDR2 SNEGSKA (reference sequence). The CDR3 is 13 residues long. Trimming took off 2 bases at V and 5 bases at J, with 10 bases between the two ends. CDR3 residues: CSARQGFDNEQFF. The CDR3 DNA follows: TGCAGTGCTAGACAGGGGTTCGACAATGAGCAGTTCTTC.

In its sample, this clonotype was seen many times. The rearrangement uses TRBV15 and TRBJ2-1; 8 nucleotides align to TRBD2. V was pared by 1 base and J by 6 bases, with 5 bases of the junction left unmatched. CDR3 length: 15 amino acids. CDR1 LNHNV and CDR2 YYDKDF come from the germline V gene (reference sequence). CDR3 bases: TGTGCCACCAGCAGAGCACTAGCGGAGGCCAATGAGCAGTTCTTC. Translation: CATSRALAEANEQFF. The full variable domain, in which reference TRBV15 and TRBJ2-1 provide the parts outside the CDR3, is DAMVIQNPRYQVTQFGKPVTLSCSQTLNHNVMYWYQQKSSQAPKLLFHYYDKDFNNEADTPDNFQSRRPNTSFCFLDIRSPGLGDTAMYLCATSRALAEANEQFFGPGTRLTVL.

This clonotype was seen a handful of times. The CDR3 sequence is CSARVGAGGYTF. CDR3 nucleotides: TGCAGTGCTAGAGTGGGCGCCGGGGGCTACACCTTC. The V call is TRBV20-1, the J call TRBJ1-2; no firm D call. Germline V CDR1 and CDR2: DFQATT, SNEGSKA (reference sequence). The CDR3 is made up of 12 amino acids. V lost 1 base to trimming and J lost 8 bases, with 11 bases between them.

This clonotype was counted at least ten times. The chain couples TRBV10-3 to TRBJ2-7, with a tentative D call TRBD1 (5 bases). Trimming stripped 4 bases from V and 2 bases from J, with 12 bases between. CDR1 ENHRY and CDR2 SYGVKD come from the germline V gene. The CDR3 loop spans 14 amino acids. CDR3 sequence (DNA): TGTGCCATCAGTGGAGAAAGGGGTCCCTACGAGCAGTACTTC. As protein: CAISGERGPYEQYF.

This clonotype was counted many times. CDR3 in DNA: TGTGCCAGCAGCCCCCTCGGGGACACTGAAGCTTTCTTT. As protein: CASSPLGDTEAFF. The chain has TRBV14 and TRBJ1-1, with D uncertain. CDR1 and CDR2 (germline): SGHDN, FVKESK. V lost 4 bases to trimming and J lost 3 bases, with 9 bases between them. The CDR3 has 13 residues.

The J gene is TRBJ2-5, the V gene TRBV5-4, with D unclear. Germline-derived CDR1 and CDR2 are SGHNT and YYREEE (reference sequence). V lost 4 bases to trimming and J lost 2 bases, with 15 bases between them. The length of the CDR3 is 15 residues. The CDR3 region is CASSVNGDGQETQYF. CDR3 DNA sequence: TGTGCCAGCAGCGTCAATGGGGATGGGCAAGAGACCCAGTACTTC.

This clonotype has more than one count but fewer than ten. This chain uses TRBV19 with TRBJ1-2, with D unclear. The CDR3 has 14 amino acids. V was clipped by 2 bases and J by 4 bases, with 11 bases between them. The germline V gene encodes CDR1 LNHDA and CDR2 SQIVND (reference sequence). The CDR3 DNA reads TGTGCCAGTAGTATAATGGGGAACGCCTATGGCTACACCTTC. This sequence encodes CASSIMGNAYGYTF.

In its sample, this clonotype was seen many times. The V call is TRBV2, the J call TRBJ1-1, with D maybe TRBD1 (5 bases). The CDR3 spans 15 residues. Germline loops: CDR1 SNHLY, CDR2 FYNNEI. The V end was cut by 7 bases, the J end by 5 bases, with 20 bases between. CDR3 sequence: CASTGQRGAGTEAFF. CDR3 nucleotides: TGTGCCAGCACTGGTCAAAGGGGCGCGGGGACTGAAGCTTTCTTT. Full variable domain (missing parts from reference TRBV2 and TRBJ1-1): EPEVTQTPSHQVTQMGQEVILRCVPISNHLYFYWYRQILGQKVEFLVSFYNNEISEKSEIFDDQFSVERPDGSNFTLKIRSTKLEDSAMYFCASTGQRGAGTEAFFGQGTRLTVV.

The sample holds a few counts of this clonotype. This chain links TRBV6-1 with TRBJ1-3; D is possibly TRBD1 (6 bases). This CDR3 region has 14 residues. With 4 bases removed from V and 4 bases from J, the gap between germline ends came to 11 bases. The germline CDR1 and CDR2 sequences are MNHNS and SASEGT. CDR3 sequence: CASSVQGQGNTIYF. CDR3 in DNA: TGTGCCAGCAGTGTTCAGGGGCAAGGAAACACCATATATTTT.

This clonotype showed up just a few times. The V call is TRBV7-9, the J call TRBJ2-3; TRBD2 matches at 7 bases. With V trimmed by 5 bases and J by 6 bases, 11 bases remained unmatched. Per the germline V gene, CDR1 is SEHNR and CDR2 is FQNEAQ (reference sequence). The CDR3 has 15 amino acids. The CDR3 reads CASSPPSVGGDTQYF. DNA of the CDR3: TGTGCCAGCAGCCCCCCTAGCGTGGGGGGGGATACGCAGTATTTT.

This clonotype was counted many times. This chain joins TRBV7-8 and TRBJ1-4; D is possibly TRBD1 (5 bases). The germline V gene encodes CDR1 SGHVS and CDR2 FQNEAQ. Trimming shortened V by 5 bases and J by 13 bases, and 20 bases separated the two germline ends. This CDR3 spans 14 amino acids. The CDR3 sequence: CASSKDIQTLGLFF. The CDR3, as DNA: TGTGCCAGCAGCAAGGACATCCAGACGTTGGGACTGTTTTTT.

This chain connects TRBV4-2 to TRBJ2-3, with a possible D match to TRBD2 (6 bases). The germline gives CDR1 LGHNA, CDR2 YNFKEQ. The germline V and J ends were trimmed by 3 bases and 4 bases, with 14 bases remaining between them. The CDR3 spans 15 residues. The CDR3 protein is CASSQGTPGADTQYF. CDR3 nucleotide sequence: TGTGCCAGCAGCCAGGGGACTCCGGGGGCAGATACGCAGTATTTT.